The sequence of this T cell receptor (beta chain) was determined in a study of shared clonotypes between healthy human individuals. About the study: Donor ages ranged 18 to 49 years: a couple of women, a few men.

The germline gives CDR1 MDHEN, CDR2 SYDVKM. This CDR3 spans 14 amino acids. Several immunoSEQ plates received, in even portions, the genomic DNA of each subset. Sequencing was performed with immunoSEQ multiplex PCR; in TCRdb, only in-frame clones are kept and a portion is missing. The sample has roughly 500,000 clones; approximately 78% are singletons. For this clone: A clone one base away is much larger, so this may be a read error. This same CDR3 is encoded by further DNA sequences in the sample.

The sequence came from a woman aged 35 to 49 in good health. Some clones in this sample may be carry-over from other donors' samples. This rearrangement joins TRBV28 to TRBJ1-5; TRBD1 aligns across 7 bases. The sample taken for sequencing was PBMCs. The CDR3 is CASSYPTGRQPQHF. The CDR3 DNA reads TGTGCCAGTAGTTACCCGACAGGGCGGCAGCCCCAGCATTTT.